The text below deals with one TCR beta chain. The antigen is not known. This entry belongs to a study of T cells expressing NK-cell markers. Overall study: From sorted CD3+CD56+NKG2C+, CD3+CD56+NKG2C- and CD3+CD56-NKG2C+ T cells came the TCR beta repertoires. Sequenced donors, eight in total, included seven who were HCMV-seropositive and one who was seronegative.

Study results and caveats: Clones of NKG2C+ T cells that had expanded were of unclear HCMV specificity. Among four donors, these clonotypes also ranked first in the CD3+CD56-NKG2C+ fraction.

The germline V gene encodes CDR1 SGHTA and CDR2 FQGNSA. This CDR3 has 15 residues. TCRdb reprocessed the 5' RACE reads and keeps a single row for each CDR3 protein, giving no DNA. The specimen's table records some 280,000 distinct CDR3 sequences. The chain joins TRBV7-2 to TRBJ1-3. Sequencing was performed on blood T cells: a sorted CD56 or NKG2C T cell subset, CD4+ or CD8+ T cells, or bulk PBMC T cells (not recorded which). The clonotype was recovered from a man aged 18 to 35 in good health. The CDR3 region is CASSLATVTGNTIYF.